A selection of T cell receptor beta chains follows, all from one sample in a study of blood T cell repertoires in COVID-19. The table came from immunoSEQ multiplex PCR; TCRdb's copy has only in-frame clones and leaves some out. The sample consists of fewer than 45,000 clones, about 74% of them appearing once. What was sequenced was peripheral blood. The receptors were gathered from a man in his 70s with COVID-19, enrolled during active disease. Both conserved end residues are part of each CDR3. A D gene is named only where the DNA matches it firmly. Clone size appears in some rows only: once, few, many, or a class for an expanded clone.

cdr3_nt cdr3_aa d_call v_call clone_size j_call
TGTGCCAGCAGCTATGGGACAGGGAGCTACGAGCAGTACTTC CASSYGTGSYEQYF TRBD1 TRBV11-2 NA TRBJ2-7
TGTGCCAGCAGCCAAGATGTGGGCGGGGGGGCGACAGATACGCAGTATTTT CASSQDVGGGATDTQYF TRBD2 TRBV7-6 NA TRBJ2-3
TGTGCCAGCAGTGAATACGAGGGAAGAGAGACCCAGTACTTC CASSEYEGRETQYF NA TRBV25-1 NA TRBJ2-5
TGTGCCAGCAGCGGAGGGGCGGGAGCGGCCCACGAGCAGTACTTC CASSGGAGAAHEQYF TRBD2 TRBV7-9 NA TRBJ2-7
TGTGCCAGCAGCGCACCTGGGACAGGCTACGAGCAGTACTTC CASSAPGTGYEQYF TRBD1 TRBV5-4 few TRBJ2-7
TGTGCCAGCAGCTCCCTGGTGCTAGCGTCGAGCTCCTACAATGAGCAGTTCTTC CASSSLVLASSSYNEQFF NA TRBV5-6 NA TRBJ2-1
TGTGCCAGCAGTTTAGGGCGGGAAAACGAGCAGTACTTC CASSLGRENEQYF NA TRBV28 NA TRBJ2-7
TGCAGCGGATTGGCAGGGGAGCGCTCCTTC CSGLAGERSF NA TRBV29-1 NA TRBJ1-2
TGCGCCAGCAGAGGACTTTTCGCGAACACCGGGGAGCTGTTTTTT CASRGLFANTGELFF NA TRBV10-2 NA TRBJ2-2
TGTGCCAGCAGTCCAGGACATGACTATGGCTACACCTTC CASSPGHDYGYTF NA TRBV12-3/TRBV12-4 NA TRBJ1-2
TGTGCCAGTAGCCAAAACGTCCTATTAGGAGGCGAGCAGTACTTC CASSQNVLLGGEQYF NA TRBV19 once TRBJ2-7
TGTGCCAGCACTAAGGACAGGGGTAATGAAAAACTGTTTTTT CASTKDRGNEKLFF TRBD1 TRBV6-5 NA TRBJ1-4
TGTGCCAGTGGGACTGCGAACACCGGGGAGCTGTTTTTT CASGTANTGELFF NA TRBV19 NA TRBJ2-2
TGTGCCAGCAGGCGGACACTGAACACTGAAGCTTTCTTT CASRRTLNTEAFF NA TRBV6-4 NA TRBJ1-1
TGCGCCAGCAGCCAAGGGACTTCGGAAGCTTTCTTT CASSQGTSEAFF NA TRBV4-1 NA TRBJ1-1
TGCAGTGCTCGTGACAGGAACACCGGGGAGCTGTTTTTT CSARDRNTGELFF NA TRBV20-1 NA TRBJ2-2
TGTGCCAGCAGCCGACAGGGCAGTAAGGGGATTCAGTACTTC CASSRQGSKGIQYF TRBD1 TRBV14 NA TRBJ2-4
TGTGCCAGCTTGAGAGCGGGGTACACAGATACGCAGTATTTT CASLRAGYTDTQYF TRBD2 TRBV7-2 NA TRBJ2-3
TGTGCCAGTAGTAGTCGACAGGGGGAAGGTTCACCCCTCCACTTT CASSSRQGEGSPLHF TRBD1 TRBV19 NA TRBJ1-6
TGCGCCAGCGGCGGGGCAGGAGGTTTGAACACTGAAGCTTTCTTT CASGGAGGLNTEAFF NA TRBV5-1 NA TRBJ1-1
TGTGCCAGCAGCGCCGGGACAGGGGGCTATGAGCAGTTCTTC CASSAGTGGYEQFF TRBD1 TRBV9 NA TRBJ2-1
TGTGCCAGCAGTAGCCCCGGCGGGAGTTCTTTTGAGCAGTTCTTC CASSSPGGSSFEQFF TRBD2 TRBV6-5 NA TRBJ2-1
TGCGCCAGCAGCCCTTTGGGGAGGGAAAGCACAGATACGCAGTATTTT CASSPLGRESTDTQYF TRBD2 TRBV5-1 NA TRBJ2-3
TGCGCCAGCAGTGGAGGGAATCAGCCCCAGCATTTT CASSGGNQPQHF NA TRBV10-2 NA TRBJ1-5
TGTGCCAGCGCGGAGCCGAACACCGGGGAGCTGTTTTTT CASAEPNTGELFF NA TRBV19 few TRBJ2-2
TGTGCCAGCAGTGACTCACGGGATGCACCCCTCCACTTT CASSDSRDAPLHF NA TRBV6-4 NA TRBJ1-6
TGTGCCAGCTCACCTACCGGGACAGGGGAATATAGCTATGGCTACACCTTC CASSPTGTGEYSYGYTF TRBD1 TRBV18 few TRBJ1-2
TGTGCCAGTAGTCCGTCGTTTGGGACTTTTGTCGGGAACACTGAAGCTTTCTTT CASSPSFGTFVGNTEAFF NA TRBV19 NA TRBJ1-1
TGCAGCGTTGGCGGACAGGACTATGGCTACACCTTC CSVGGQDYGYTF TRBD1 TRBV29-1 NA TRBJ1-2
TGTGCCAGCAGCGTAACAGGGGGAAACACTGAAGCTTTCTTT CASSVTGGNTEAFF TRBD1 TRBV9 NA TRBJ1-1
TGTGCCACCAGCAGAGGTCTGGGACAGGGAGCCGACTACGAGCAGTACTTC CATSRGLGQGADYEQYF TRBD1 TRBV15 NA TRBJ2-7
TGTGCCAGCAGCAAAACGGGCAACGGGGGAAGTCGAAATGGCTACACCTTC CASSKTGNGGSRNGYTF NA TRBV21-1 once TRBJ1-2
TGTGCCAGCAGCGCGAGGGCTGACCTACACTATGGCTACACCTTC CASSARADLHYGYTF NA TRBV7-8 NA TRBJ1-2
TGTGCCAGCAGAACTCAGGGTGGGGAGACCCAGTACTTC CASRTQGGETQYF NA TRBV2 NA TRBJ2-5
TGTGCCTGGAGTGCAGGCATTAGCGACTACAATGAGCAGTTCTTC CAWSAGISDYNEQFF NA TRBV30 NA TRBJ2-1
TGTGCCATCGGGGGACAGTCGGATCAGCCCCAGCATTTT CAIGGQSDQPQHF TRBD1 TRBV10-3 NA TRBJ1-5
TGTGCCAGCAGTTTCTCTCTCCAAGAGACCCAGTACTTC CASSFSLQETQYF NA TRBV27 NA TRBJ2-5
TGTGCCAGCAGCTTTCTAGCCCATACGGGTGAGCAGTTCTTC CASSFLAHTGEQFF NA TRBV3-1/TRBV3-2 NA TRBJ2-1
TGTGCCAGCAGTTACACAGGGGGGGGAACCGGGGAGCTGTTTTTT CASSYTGGGTGELFF NA TRBV6-2/TRBV6-3 NA TRBJ2-2
TGTGCCAGCAGCTTAGGTCTAGGTCGGGGCACTGAAGCTTTCTTT CASSLGLGRGTEAFF NA TRBV11-3 NA TRBJ1-1
TGCGCCAGCAGCCCCGGGACTAGCGGGGTCCATGAGCAGTTCTTC CASSPGTSGVHEQFF TRBD2 TRBV5-1 NA TRBJ2-1
TGTGCCAGCAGCTTCAGGGGTAGCGGGAAAGATACGCAGTATTTT CASSFRGSGKDTQYF TRBD2 TRBV7-6 NA TRBJ2-3
TGTGCCAGCAGCTACGCGGTCGACTTTAATGAGCAGTTCTTC CASSYAVDFNEQFF NA TRBV6-5 few TRBJ2-1
TGTGCCAGCTCACCACAAAGCGGGGTTAACACCGGGGAGCTGTTTTTT CASSPQSGVNTGELFF TRBD2 TRBV18 NA TRBJ2-2
TGTGCCAGCAGCCAAGAGAGCATCACAGATACGCAGTATTTT CASSQESITDTQYF NA TRBV14 NA TRBJ2-3
TGTGCCAGCAGCGATGGACTAGCGGGAGGGCAGGGGGAGACCCAGTACTTC CASSDGLAGGQGETQYF TRBD2 TRBV7-7 few TRBJ2-5
TGTGCCAGCAGCTACAAGGGACAAGGCTACGAGCAGTACTTC CASSYKGQGYEQYF NA TRBV7-2 NA TRBJ2-7
TGTGCCAGCACGAATAGGGGGACGAACACCGGGGAGCTGTTTTTT CASTNRGTNTGELFF NA TRBV6-4 NA TRBJ2-2
TGCGCCAGCAGCCGCAGGGGACTTAGCGGGAGGGATGAGCAGTTCTTC CASSRRGLSGRDEQFF TRBD2 TRBV5-1 few TRBJ2-1
TGTGCCAGCAGCCCCACAGGGGGGCCTAATGAAAAACTGTTTTTT CASSPTGGPNEKLFF TRBD1 TRBV3-1/TRBV3-2 NA TRBJ1-4
TGCGCCAGCAGCCAACGACCCAGGGGGGCGAGCACAGATACGCAGTATTTT CASSQRPRGASTDTQYF NA TRBV4-3 NA TRBJ2-3
TGTGCCAGCAGCCCCGATGCAGGGTACAATGAGCAGTTCTTC CASSPDAGYNEQFF NA TRBV5-5 NA TRBJ2-1
TGTGCCAGCAGTCGTCTGGCGGCGCAGTATTTT CASSRLAAQYF NA TRBV12-3/TRBV12-4 NA TRBJ2-3